What follows are 29 T cell receptor beta chains derived from one specimen sequenced in a study of blood T cell repertoires in COVID-19. Assay used: immunoSEQ multiplex PCR; TCRdb lists only in-frame clones, some missing. The sample contains 200,000 or so clones, about 90% of which appear only once. Sequenced sample: peripheral blood. The receptors shown here come from a man aged 35 to 55 with active or convalescent COVID-19.

The rearrangement joins TRBV18 to TRBJ1-3; possible D gene TRBD1, 5 bases. The CDR3 runs 15 residues. Germline V lookup: CDR1 KGHSH, CDR2 LQKENI. The germline V and J ends were trimmed by 4 bases and 0 bases, with 10 bases remaining between them. CDR3 in amino acids: CASSLQDSSGNTIYF. The CDR3 bases are TGTGCCAGCTCACTTCAAGACAGCTCTGGAAACACCATATATTTT.

V gene TRBV3-1 (or the pseudogene TRBV3-2) combines with J gene TRBJ2-1; weak D call: TRBD2 (6 bases). Trimming removed 5 bases from V and 1 base from J, with 15 bases in between. Germline values: CDR1 LGHDT, CDR2 YNNKEL (reference sequence). CDR3 length equals 16 residues. The CDR3 here is CASSFSRRGSYNEQFF. In nucleotides, the CDR3 is TGTGCCAGCAGCTTTTCGCGGCGGGGTTCCTACAATGAGCAGTTCTTC.

The chain couples TRBV30 to TRBJ1-2; tentative D call: TRBD1 (6 bases). The V end was cut by 4 bases, the J end by 2 bases, with 11 bases between. Germline V lookup: CDR1 GTSNPN, CDR2 SVGIG (reference sequence). This CDR3 region has 13 residues. CDR3 bases: TGTGCCTGGAACAGGGCCTCAAACTATGGCTACACCTTC. The encoded protein is CAWNRASNYGYTF.

The CDR3 sequence is CASTINRAPGEQYF. CDR3 coding DNA: TGTGCCAGTACCATTAACCGGGCCCCGGGGGAGCAGTACTTC. V and J are TRBV6-5 and TRBJ2-7; D perhaps matches TRBD2 (5 bases). CDR1 and CDR2 (germline): MNHEY, SVGAGI. The CDR3 runs 14 residues. V dropped 9 bases and J dropped 7 bases, with 22 bases sitting between them.

The chain is built from TRBV28 and TRBJ2-2; D might be TRBD1 (5 bases). The CDR3 contains 12 residues. CDR1 is MDHEN, CDR2 SYDVKM, per germline. V lost 11 bases and J 5 bases, leaving 12 bases between the germline ends. CDR3 DNA: TGTGCCGGAAGGGGTCGGACCGGGGAGCTGTTTTTT. Protein product: CAGRGRTGELFF.

The chain joins TRBV27 to TRBJ1-1; D not resolved. The CDR3 consists of 16 residues. With 3 bases removed from V and 1 base from J, the gap between germline ends came to 15 bases. Germline V gene sequence: CDR1 MNHEY, CDR2 SMNVEV (reference sequence). CDR3 sequence: CASSFGPGVSNTEAFF. CDR3 DNA: TGTGCCAGCAGTTTTGGTCCCGGGGTTTCGAACACTGAAGCTTTCTTT.

The chain carries TRBV11-2 and TRBJ2-5; D gene unclear. Germline CDR1 reads SGHAT; CDR2 reads FQNNGV. The CDR3 spans 16 residues. Trimming removed 5 bases at V and 5 bases at J, with 21 bases between. This chain's CDR3 is CASSPGSAPRRETQYF. CDR3 nucleotide sequence: TGTGCCAGCAGCCCCGGGTCGGCTCCTAGGCGGGAGACCCAGTACTTC.

This clone is a singleton in its sample. The chain combines TRBV19 with TRBJ2-3; 9 positions agree with TRBD2. Germline CDR1 LNHDA, CDR2 SQIVND (reference sequence). The CDR3 contains 18 residues. V lost 3 bases, J lost 1 base, and 11 bases stayed unmatched. The CDR3 DNA sequence: TGTGCCAGTAGTATGAAACTAGCGGGCCTAGATCGCACAGATACGCAGTATTTT. Its protein is CASSMKLAGLDRTDTQYF. Combining the CDR3 with reference TRBV19 and TRBJ2-3 gives the whole variable domain DGGITQSPKYLFRKEGQNVTLSCEQNLNHDAMYWYRQDPGQGLRLIYYSQIVNDFQKGDIAEGYSVSREKKESFPLTVTSAQKNPTAFYLCASSMKLAGLDRTDTQYFGPGTRLTVL.

The rearrangement uses TRBV6-5 and TRBJ1-1; 8 positions agree with TRBD1. J gave up 1 base and V 11 bases, and 9 bases lay outside the gene matches. The V gene's germline CDR1 is MNHEY and CDR2 SVGAGI. This CDR3 has 14 amino acids. As DNA, the CDR3 is TGTGCCGCGCAGACTGGGACAGGGAACACTGAAGCTTTCTTT. This encodes CAAQTGTGNTEAFF.

V and J are TRBV6-5 and TRBJ1-3, with no clear D. The CDR3 contains 16 residues. From germline, CDR1 is MNHEY and CDR2 SVGAGI. Trimming took off 2 bases at V and 0 bases at J, with 11 bases between the two ends. As DNA, the CDR3 is TGTGCCAGCAGTTACGGGCGGGCAAACTCTGGAAACACCATATATTTT. Translating gives CASSYGRANSGNTIYF.

The chain combines TRBV27 with TRBJ2-7; 9 bases match TRBD1. V shed 4 bases, J shed 6 bases, and the junction held 4 bases outside the gene matches. Per the germline V gene, CDR1 is MNHEY and CDR2 is SMNVEV (reference sequence). There are 13 residues in the CDR3. The CDR3 region has the DNA TGTGCCAGCAGTTCTAGGACAGGGGCCGAGCAGTACTTC. It is translated as CASSSRTGAEQYF.

This clone was seen a few times. The rearrangement joins TRBV6-5 to TRBJ1-6, with D possibly TRBD1 on 6 matching bases. Germline CDR1 reads MNHEY; CDR2 reads SVGAGI. The ends were cut back, 6 bases at V and 6 bases at J, with 12 bases in the middle. CDR3 size: 14 residues. The DNA for the CDR3 is TGTGCCAGCAGGAGGGGGGGTAGTAATTCACCCCTCCACTTT. Encoded protein: CASRRGGSNSPLHF.

The gene calls are TRBV6-1 and TRBJ1-2; 8 nucleotides align to TRBD1. Germline lookup yields CDR1 MNHNS and CDR2 SASEGT. V lost 2 bases to trimming and J lost 8 bases; unmatched junction nucleotides: 4. This CDR3 spans 13 amino acids. CDR3 DNA: TGTGCCAGCAGTGAACAGGGGGCGAAAGGCTACACCTTC. Its translation is CASSEQGAKGYTF.

This rearrangement joins TRBV7-8 to TRBJ1-5, with D perhaps TRBD1 (5 bases). Trimming took 0 bases from V and 6 from J, leaving 12 bases between them. The CDR3 has 15 residues. Germline V gene data show CDR1 as SGHVS and CDR2 as FQNEAQ. CDR3 sequence reads: CASSLARGLVQPQHF. The CDR3 DNA reads as TGTGCCAGCAGCTTAGCTCGGGGGTTGGTTCAGCCCCAGCATTTT.

J is TRBJ2-1 and V is TRBV7-3, with 8 bases aligning to TRBD2. Germline assignment: CDR1 SGHTA and CDR2 FQGTGA. The ends lost 1 base at V and 7 bases at J; junction bases unmatched: 3. The CDR3 sequence is 14 residues long. CDR3 amino acids: CASSLIGTRNEQFF. In DNA, the CDR3 is TGTGCCAGCAGCTTAATAGGGACTAGGAATGAGCAGTTCTTC.

The CDR3 loop reads CASSVGPTGHNSPLHF. As DNA, the CDR3 is TGTGCCAGCAGCGTAGGTCCGACAGGCCATAATTCACCCCTCCACTTT. The chain is built from TRBV9 and TRBJ1-6, with a possible D match to TRBD1 (6 bases). The germline V gene has CDR1 SGDLS and CDR2 YYNGEE. V shed 0 bases and J shed 5 bases, with 12 bases lying between them. The length of the CDR3 is 16 residues.

The rearrangement joins TRBV5-5 to TRBJ1-1; weak D call: TRBD1 (5 bases). Deletions cut 2 bases from V and 4 bases from J, with 9 bases between. Germline-derived CDR1 and CDR2 are SGHKS and YYEKEE (reference sequence). The CDR3 is 13 residues long. The CDR3 DNA sequence: TGTGCCAGCAGCTTACCCCAGGGCACTGAAGCTTTCTTT. It codes for CASSLPQGTEAFF.

The CDR3 sequence: CARVDIRAANQPQHF. CDR3 coding DNA: TGCGCCAGGGTGGACATCAGGGCCGCCAATCAGCCCCAGCATTTT. The chain is built from TRBV5-1 and TRBJ1-5; D may be TRBD1 (5 bases). V dropped 8 bases and J dropped 3 bases, with 18 bases sitting between them. The length of the CDR3 is 15 residues. In germline, CDR1 is SGHRS, CDR2 YFSETQ.

This chain connects TRBV4-1 to TRBJ2-7, with 8 nucleotides matching TRBD2. Losses at the gene ends were 1 base for V and 6 bases for J; bases not matched to a gene: 5. Looked up from germline, CDR1 is MGHRA and CDR2 is YSYEKL. CDR3 length equals 14 residues. The CDR3 loop reads CASSQVLTSAEQYF. CDR3 nucleotide sequence: TGCGCCAGCAGCCAAGTCTTGACTAGCGCCGAGCAGTACTTC.

The CDR3 nucleotides read TGTGCCAGCAGCCGAGGTGGTTACGGGGAGAGTGAGCAGTTCTTC. Translated: CASSRGGYGESEQFF. The chain joins TRBV7-9 to TRBJ2-1; the D gene is possibly TRBD2 (5 bases). The CDR3 length is 15 residues. V lost 5 bases to trimming and J lost 9 bases, with 20 bases between them. The V gene's germline CDR1 is SEHNR and CDR2 FQNEAQ (reference sequence).

The chain couples TRBV20-1 to TRBJ2-3; TRBD1 is a possible D gene (6 bases). The germline gives CDR1 DFQATT, CDR2 SNEGSKA (reference sequence). CDR3 length: 11 residues. The V end was cut by 6 bases, the J end by 6 bases, with 10 bases between. This CDR3 reads CSANDRDTQYF. CDR3 nucleotide sequence: TGCAGTGCGAACGACAGGGATACGCAGTATTTT.

The chain has TRBV3-1 (or the pseudogene TRBV3-2) and TRBJ2-3; D is ambiguous. Deletions cut 0 bases from V and 2 bases from J, with 15 bases between. The CDR3 loop spans 17 amino acids. CDR1 is LGHDT, CDR2 YNNKEL, per germline (reference sequence). The CDR3 protein is CASSQEAPMTFTDTQYF. CDR3 nucleotides: TGTGCCAGCAGCCAAGAGGCGCCGATGACATTCACAGATACGCAGTATTTT.

This clone showed up just once. This chain connects TRBV5-7 to TRBJ1-6; the D gene is possibly TRBD1 (5 bases). Being an ORF, TRBV5-7 has a function that is uncertain. The CDR3 totals 16 residues. Trimming shortened V by 4 bases and J by 6 bases, and 17 bases separated the two germline ends. As DNA, the CDR3 is TGTGCCAGCAGCCCTACCGACCGGGGGGGTAATTCACCCCTCCACTTT. Translation gives CASSPTDRGGNSPLHF.

The V gene is TRBV2, the J gene TRBJ1-6; TRBD1 might be the D (5 bases). V lost 3 bases to trimming and J lost 13 bases, with 16 bases between them. Germline V gives CDR1 SNHLY, CDR2 FYNNEI. This CDR3 is built from 14 residues. The CDR3 coding sequence is TGTGCCAGCAGTGACAGGGCAGGCCCGTCCCCCCTCCACTTT. Translated: CASSDRAGPSPLHF. Full variable domain (outside the CDR3, taken from reference TRBV2 and TRBJ1-6): EPEVTQTPSHQVTQMGQEVILRCVPISNHLYFYWYRQILGQKVEFLVSFYNNEISEKSEIFDDQFSVERPDGSNFTLKIRSTKLEDSAMYFCASSDRAGPSPLHFGNGTRLTVT.

This rearrangement joins TRBV10-2 to TRBJ1-2, with TRBD1 as a possible D gene (6 bases). V was pared by 5 bases and J by 0 bases, with 7 bases between. Per the germline V gene, CDR1 is WSHSY and CDR2 is SAAADI. This CDR3 spans 13 amino acids. CDR3 coding DNA: TGCGCCAGCAGTCAGGGGCCTAACTATGGCTACACCTTC. This encodes CASSQGPNYGYTF.

V and J are TRBV10-2 and TRBJ1-1; 8 bases line up with TRBD1. The CDR3 contains 14 residues. Trimming at V came to 5 bases and at J to 1 base, leaving 3 bases not matched to a gene. Per germline, CDR1 WSHSY and CDR2 SAAADI. CDR3 nucleotide sequence: TGCGCCAGCAGTTTGGGACAGGCGAACACTGAAGCTTTCTTT. Protein product: CASSLGQANTEAFF.

The chain combines TRBV30 with TRBJ1-6; the D gene is possibly TRBD1 (5 bases). The CDR3 has 14 amino acids. CDR1 and CDR2 (germline): GTSNPN, SVGIG (reference sequence). Trimming took off 8 bases at V and 9 bases at J, with 20 bases between the two ends. The CDR3 coding sequence is TGTGCCCTCGGCAGGGATAGGGGAAGTTCACCCCTCCACTTT. It specifies CALGRDRGSSPLHF.

The chain combines TRBV9 with TRBJ2-3, with 7 bases identical to TRBD1. Germline trimming cut 4 bases from V and 6 bases from J; bases unmatched to any gene: 14. CDR1 and CDR2 from the germline V gene are SGDLS and YYNGEE. This CDR3 has 16 amino acids. The CDR3 sequence: CASSFRTGPPWDTQYF. In DNA form, the CDR3 reads TGTGCCAGCAGCTTCCGGACAGGTCCCCCTTGGGATACGCAGTATTTT.

CDR3 protein: CASSLLPGRSNQPQHF. DNA for the CDR3: TGTGCCAGCAGTCTCCTCCCAGGGAGGAGCAATCAGCCCCAGCATTTT. The chain joins TRBV28 to TRBJ1-5; possibly TRBD1 for D (5 bases). CDR1 and CDR2 from the germline V gene are MDHEN and SYDVKM. V was pared by 5 bases and J by 1 base, with 15 bases between. The CDR3 contains 16 residues.